The TCR beta chain described here comes from a study of cytomegalovirus exposure and HLA in healthy donors. Study conclusions and caveats: The dataset shows that most TCR sequences were rare, while some public TCRs occurred in many donors.

PCR employed 60 Vbeta and 13 Jbeta primers. Some clones are missing from TCRdb's copy, which holds only in-frame ones; the method was immunoSEQ multiplex PCR. The data show some 120,000 clones, with over 60% seen just once and roughly 13% held by the top ten. On this clone: Its antigen is as yet unknown.

With V trimmed by 5 bases and J by 7 bases, 10 bases remained unmatched. Looked up from germline, CDR1 is SEHNR and CDR2 is FQNEAQ (reference sequence). CDR3 length equals 16 residues. Sequenced input: PBMCs. The rearrangement uses TRBV7-9 and TRBJ2-1; 11 bases agree with TRBD2. The receptor's source is a woman aged 60 to 75 in good health and CMV-seropositive. CDR3 DNA sequence: TGTGCCAGCAGCCCGCCTAGCGGGAGGTTGGCGAATGAGCAGTTCTTC. Residues: CASSPPSGRLANEQFF.